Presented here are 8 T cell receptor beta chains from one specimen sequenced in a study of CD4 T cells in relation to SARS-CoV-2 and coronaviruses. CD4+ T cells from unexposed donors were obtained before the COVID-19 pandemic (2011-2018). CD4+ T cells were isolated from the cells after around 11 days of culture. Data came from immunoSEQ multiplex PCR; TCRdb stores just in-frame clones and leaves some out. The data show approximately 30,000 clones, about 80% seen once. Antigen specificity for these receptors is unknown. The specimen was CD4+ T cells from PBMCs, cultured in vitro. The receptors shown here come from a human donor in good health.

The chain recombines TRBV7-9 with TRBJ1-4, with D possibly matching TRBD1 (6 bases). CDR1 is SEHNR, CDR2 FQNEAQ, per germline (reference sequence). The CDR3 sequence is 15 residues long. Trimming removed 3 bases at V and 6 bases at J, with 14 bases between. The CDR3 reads CASSFQTGGDEKLFF. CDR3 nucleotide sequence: TGTGCCAGCAGCTTCCAGACAGGAGGAGATGAAAAACTGTTTTTT.

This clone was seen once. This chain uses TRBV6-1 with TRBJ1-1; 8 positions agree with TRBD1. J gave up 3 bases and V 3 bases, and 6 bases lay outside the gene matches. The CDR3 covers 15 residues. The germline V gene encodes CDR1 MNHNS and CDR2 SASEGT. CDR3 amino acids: CASSDGDRGYTEAFF. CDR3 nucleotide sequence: TGTGCCAGCAGTGACGGAGACAGGGGCTACACTGAAGCTTTCTTT.

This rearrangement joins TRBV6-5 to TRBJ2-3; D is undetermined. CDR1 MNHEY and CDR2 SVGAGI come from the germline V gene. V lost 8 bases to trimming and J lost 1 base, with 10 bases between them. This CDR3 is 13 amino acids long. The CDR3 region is CASAAPGTDTQYF. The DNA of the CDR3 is TGTGCCAGCGCGGCACCCGGCACAGATACGCAGTATTTT.

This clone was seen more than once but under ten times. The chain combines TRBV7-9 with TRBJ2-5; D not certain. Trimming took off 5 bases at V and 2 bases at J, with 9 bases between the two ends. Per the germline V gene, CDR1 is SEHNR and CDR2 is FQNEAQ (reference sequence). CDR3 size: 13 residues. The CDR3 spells CASSPSVQETQYF. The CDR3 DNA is TGTGCCAGCAGCCCCAGCGTACAAGAGACCCAGTACTTC.

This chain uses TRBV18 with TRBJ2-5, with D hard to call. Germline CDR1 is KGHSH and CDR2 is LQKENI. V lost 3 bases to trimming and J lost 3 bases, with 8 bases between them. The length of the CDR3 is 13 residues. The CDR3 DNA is TGTGCCAGCTCACCCTCTGGTGAAGAGACCCAGTACTTC. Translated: CASSPSGEETQYF.

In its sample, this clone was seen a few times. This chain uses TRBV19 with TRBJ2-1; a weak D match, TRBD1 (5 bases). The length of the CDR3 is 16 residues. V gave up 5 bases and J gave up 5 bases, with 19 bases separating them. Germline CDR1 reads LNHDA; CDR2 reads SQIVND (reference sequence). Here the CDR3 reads CASSPTPNNRNNEQFF. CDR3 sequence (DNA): TGTGCCAGTAGTCCTACCCCAAACAACAGGAACAATGAGCAGTTCTTC.

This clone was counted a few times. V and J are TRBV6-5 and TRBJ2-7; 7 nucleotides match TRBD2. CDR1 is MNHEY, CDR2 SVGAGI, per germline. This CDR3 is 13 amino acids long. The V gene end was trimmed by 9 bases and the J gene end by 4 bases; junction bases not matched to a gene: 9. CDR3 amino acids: CARPGLLFYEQYF. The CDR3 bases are TGTGCCAGGCCGGGACTACTATTTTACGAGCAGTACTTC.

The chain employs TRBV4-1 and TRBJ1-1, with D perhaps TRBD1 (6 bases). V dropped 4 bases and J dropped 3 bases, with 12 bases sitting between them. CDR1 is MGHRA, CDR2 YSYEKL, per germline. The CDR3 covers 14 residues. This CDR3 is CASSRQVGDTEAFF. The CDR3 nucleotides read TGCGCCAGCAGCCGACAGGTTGGGGACACTGAAGCTTTCTTT.